Following are 20 T cell receptor beta chains from one sample sequenced in a study of control samples from healthy donors and cancer patients (dated by TCRdb to the early 2020s). The library was built by means of the immunoSEQ multiplex PCR assay. TCRdb holds this immuneACCESS table with in-frame rearrangements only. Some clones are missing; in checked studies, unresolved V genes explain under half, and the rest has no known cause. This sample holds some 100,000 clones; roughly 90% were observed only once. The biggest ten clones account for around 3% of the sample. Material for sequencing was blood. These receptors were obtained from a human donor in good health. The donor label of this sample is uncertain.

V usage is TRBV11-3 and J usage is TRBJ2-5, with 7 positions matching TRBD1. Germline loops: CDR1 SGHNT, CDR2 YENEEA. The CDR3 sequence is 14 residues long. The junction had 7 bases not matched to a gene; V was cut back by 5 bases and J by 4 bases. In DNA, the CDR3 is TGTGCCAGCAGCCACCGACAGGGAACAGAGACCCAGTACTTC. Residues: CASSHRQGTETQYF. The full variable domain, its missing parts supplied by reference TRBV11-3 and TRBJ2-5, is EAGVVQSPRYKIIEKKQPVAFWCNPISGHNTLYWYLQNLGQGPELLIRYENEEAVDDSQLPKDRFSAERLKGVDSTLKIQPAELGDSAVYLCASSHRQGTETQYFGPGTRLLVL.

The genes are TRBV9 and TRBJ1-6; tentatively, D is TRBD1 (5 bases). V was cut by 0 bases and J by 8 bases, with 9 bases left in between. Germline V CDR1 and CDR2: SGDLS, YYNGEE. This CDR3 region has 14 residues. The CDR3 DNA is TGTGCCAGCAGCGTAGACGACAGCTATTCACCCCTCCACTTT. Translation: CASSVDDSYSPLHF.

In DNA, the CDR3 is TGTGCCAGCAGCTTGGCCGGGGGCCACGAGCAGTACTTC. Translating gives CASSLAGGHEQYF. This chain uses TRBV11-2 with TRBJ2-7; D is possibly TRBD1 or TRBD2 (6 bases each). The CDR3 covers 13 residues. V was clipped by 3 bases and J by 5 bases, with 11 bases between them. CDR1 and CDR2 (germline): SGHAT, FQNNGV.

This clone occurred once. This chain joins TRBV9 and TRBJ1-2; D is possibly TRBD1 (5 bases). The ends were cut back, 0 bases at V and 4 bases at J, with 10 bases in the middle. Germline V gene sequence: CDR1 SGDLS, CDR2 YYNGEE. The CDR3 length is 14 residues. The DNA for the CDR3 is TGTGCCAGCAGCGTAGAATCCACAGGCTATGGCTACACCTTC. Its translation is CASSVESTGYGYTF. Full variable domain (missing parts from reference TRBV9 and TRBJ1-2): DSGVTQTPKHLITATGQRVTLRCSPRSGDLSVYWYQQSLDQGLQFLIQYYNGEERAKGNILERFSAQQFPDLHSELNLSSLELGDSALYFCASSVESTGYGYTFGSGTRLTVV.

J is TRBJ1-2 and V is TRBV29-1; no definite D call. Trimming pared 3 bases from V and 6 bases from J, leaving 8 bases between. Germline V gene sequence: CDR1 SQVTM, CDR2 ANQGSEA. The CDR3 length is 11 residues. The CDR3 DNA reads as TGCAGCGTTGAGCTCGGAAATGGCTACACCTTC. Translating it yields CSVELGNGYTF.

The chain uses TRBV15 and TRBJ2-1, with 11 positions matching TRBD2. Germline V gene sequence: CDR1 LNHNV, CDR2 YYDKDF (reference sequence). The CDR3 runs to 14 residues. The trim removed 5 bases at V and 4 bases at J, leaving 1 base unmatched. CDR3 coding DNA: TGTGCCACCAGCGTAGCGGGGGGGTACAATGAGCAGTTCTTC. The encoded protein is CATSVAGGYNEQFF.

In DNA, the CDR3 is TGTGCCAGCAGCAAACCCCTGGGCAGGGGTCGAGACGAGCAGTACTTC. Its translation is CASSKPLGRGRDEQYF. The chain employs TRBV21-1 and TRBJ2-7; the table's D call, TRBD1, has no DNA check behind it. TRBV21-1 is given as a pseudogene. This CDR3 is 16 amino acids long.

The gene calls are TRBV19 and TRBJ2-7, with D uncertain. V was shortened by 5 bases and J by 3 bases, with 17 bases between the two germline ends. Germline CDR1 reads LNHDA; CDR2 reads SQIVND (reference sequence). This CDR3 has 15 amino acids. CDR3 coding DNA: TGTGCCAGTAGTTTTGGGCAGAGCTCCTTCTACGAGCAGTACTTC. This gives the protein CASSFGQSSFYEQYF.

V usage is TRBV28 and J usage is TRBJ2-7; D may be TRBD2 (5 bases). V shed 2 bases and J shed 4 bases, with 6 bases lying between them. Germline V lookup: CDR1 MDHEN, CDR2 SYDVKM. CDR3 length: 12 residues. CDR3 DNA: TGTGCCAGCAGTTTACGCGGGTACGAGCAGTACTTC. Translating it yields CASSLRGYEQYF.

The rearrangement joins TRBV6-5 to TRBJ2-7, with a weak D call TRBD2 (7 bases). Trimming removed 0 bases from V and 1 base from J, with 13 bases in between. The germline CDR1 and CDR2 sequences are MNHEY and SVGAGI. The CDR3 extends over 16 amino acids. CDR3 amino acids: CASSYSPRGGSYEQYF. The CDR3 DNA follows: TGTGCCAGCAGTTACTCCCCGAGGGGGGGGTCCTACGAGCAGTACTTC.

The rearrangement joins TRBV2 to TRBJ1-2, with TRBD1 matching 8 bases. Germline V gene sequence: CDR1 SNHLY, CDR2 FYNNEI. This CDR3 spans 12 amino acids. Germline trimming cut 5 bases from V and 8 bases from J; bases unmatched to any gene: 4. The CDR3 here is CASSWTGSGYTF. The CDR3 nucleotides read TGTGCCAGCAGTTGGACAGGGAGCGGCTACACCTTC.

V usage is TRBV6-5 and J usage is TRBJ2-1; possibly TRBD2 for D (7 bases). This CDR3 spans 14 amino acids. Germline CDR1 is MNHEY and CDR2 is SVGAGI. The ends were cut back, 8 bases at V and 6 bases at J, with 17 bases in the middle. The CDR3 spells CASLGRGGLNEQFF. CDR3 bases: TGTGCCAGCCTAGGAAGGGGGGGCCTCAATGAGCAGTTCTTC.

V and J are TRBV7-6 and TRBJ1-5; unclear D gene. Per the germline V gene, CDR1 is SGHVS and CDR2 is FNYEAQ. The CDR3 extends over 12 amino acids. The V end lost 2 bases, the J end lost 4 bases, and 3 bases lay between the germline ends. CDR3 sequence: CASSLPNQPQHF. For the CDR3, the DNA is TGTGCCAGCAGCTTACCGAATCAGCCCCAGCATTTT. Drawing the rest from reference TRBV7-6 and TRBJ1-5, the complete variable domain is GAGVSQSPRYKVTKRGQDVALRCDPISGHVSLYWYRQALGQGPEFLTYFNYEAQQDKSGLPNDRFSAERPEGSISTLTIQRTEQRDSAMYRCASSLPNQPQHFGDGTRLSIL.

This clone has only one observation. This sequence joins TRBV12-3 or TRBV12-4 and TRBJ1-6; tentative D call: TRBD1 (6 bases). This CDR3 has 13 amino acids. V was trimmed by 7 bases and J by 7 bases, leaving 11 bases between them. The CDR3 here is CASKDSANSPLHF. Here the CDR3 DNA reads TGTGCCAGCAAGGACAGTGCCAATTCACCCCTCCACTTT.

This chain joins TRBV10-3 and TRBJ2-2; D is perhaps TRBD1 or TRBD2 (7 bases each). CDR3 length: 15 amino acids. V lost 5 bases and J lost 3, with 13 bases in between. The V gene's germline CDR1 is ENHRY and CDR2 SYGVKD. Here the CDR3 reads CAISRRGRDTGELFF. Here the CDR3 DNA reads TGTGCCATCAGTCGCAGGGGGAGGGACACCGGGGAGCTGTTTTTT.

The V call is TRBV4-3, the J call TRBJ2-3; the D is unclear. Trimming shortened V by 0 bases and J by 3 bases, and 19 bases separated the two germline ends. CDR1 LGHNA and CDR2 YSLEER come from the germline V gene. The CDR3 is made up of 18 amino acids. Here the CDR3 reads CASSQEVRRSGITDTQYF. The CDR3 nucleotides read TGCGCCAGCAGCCAAGAGGTGCGTCGGAGTGGTATTACAGATACGCAGTATTTT.

V is TRBV6-2 or TRBV6-3 and J is TRBJ1-1; D unclear. V was pared by 1 base and J by 0 bases, with 6 bases between. The germline gives CDR1 MNHEY, CDR2 SVGEGT. The CDR3 totals 14 residues. CDR3 in amino acids: CASSYWQLNTEAFF. CDR3 sequence (DNA): TGTGCCAGCAGTTACTGGCAGCTGAACACTGAAGCTTTCTTT.

The chain combines TRBV14 with TRBJ2-3; D might be TRBD2 (5 bases). Trimming removed 0 bases from V and 5 bases from J, with 6 bases in between. The CDR3 extends over 13 amino acids. Germline-derived CDR1 and CDR2 are SGHDN and FVKESK. CDR3 protein: CASSQEGRDTQYF. CDR3 DNA: TGTGCCAGCAGCCAAGAGGGGAGAGATACGCAGTATTTT.

This clone is a singleton in its sample. The chain joins TRBV6-4 to TRBJ2-1, with D uncertain. The CDR3 runs to 12 residues. Between the trimmed V and J ends, which lost 2 bases and 7 bases, there was a span of 6 bases. Germline CDR1 and CDR2: MRHNA and SNTAGT. The DNA for the CDR3 is TGTGCCAGCAGTGACAGGGAAAATGAGCAGTTCTTC. It translates to CASSDRENEQFF.

J is TRBJ1-4 and V is TRBV5-5; D call uncertain. Germline V CDR1 and CDR2: SGHKS, YYEKEE (reference sequence). The CDR3 loop spans 15 amino acids. The V end was cut by 3 bases, the J end by 4 bases, with 13 bases between. Here the CDR3 DNA reads TGTGCCAGCAGCTCGCTAGTCTCCTATAATGAAAAACTGTTTTTT. It specifies CASSSLVSYNEKLFF. The full variable domain, its missing parts supplied by reference TRBV5-5 and TRBJ1-4, is DAGVTQSPTHLIKTRGQQVTLRCSPISGHKSVSWYQQVLGQGPQFIFQYYEKEERGRGNFPDRFSARQFPNYSSELNVNALLLGDSALYLCASSSLVSYNEKLFFGSGTQLSVL.